These 21 T cell receptor beta chains were sequenced from one sample in a study of blood T cell repertoires in COVID-19. Using immunoSEQ multiplex PCR, the repertoire was profiled, and TCRdb retains in-frame clones only, with some absent. The table lists under 300,000 clones, approximately 80% of them singletons. The sample consisted of peripheral blood. The receptors stem from a woman aged 80 or older with active or convalescent COVID-19.

The V and J genes are TRBV12-3 or TRBV12-4 and TRBJ2-3, with TRBD2 as a possible D gene (6 bases). The CDR3 has 12 residues. V lost 5 bases and J lost 11, with 14 bases in between. CDR3 sequence: CASSTRDFLQYF. The CDR3 DNA sequence: TGTGCCAGCAGTACCAGGGACTTTTTGCAGTATTTT.

This clone was counted a single time. The chain has TRBV12-3 or TRBV12-4 and TRBJ2-7; the D is unclear. This CDR3 contains 13 residues. The V end lost 3 bases, the J end lost 4 bases, and 10 bases lay between the germline ends. The CDR3 DNA reads TGTGCCAGCAGTTTGGGCCTTATGTACGAGCAGTACTTC. Translation gives CASSLGLMYEQYF.

J is TRBJ1-2 and V is TRBV18, with D perhaps matching TRBD1 (5 bases). CDR1 is KGHSH and CDR2 is LQKENI in the germline V gene. Trimming left V 4 bases short and J 5 bases short, with 14 bases between. The CDR3 has 14 amino acids. CDR3 DNA: TGTGCCAGCTCACGATTGACAGAATGGTATGGCTACACCTTC. It codes for CASSRLTEWYGYTF.

This sequence joins TRBV19 and TRBJ1-3; D unresolved. CDR1 and CDR2 (germline): LNHDA, SQIVND (reference sequence). The V gene lost 2 bases and the J gene lost 0 bases, with 5 bases spanning the gap. This CDR3 is built from 14 residues. The CDR3 here is CASSIPHSGNTIYF. CDR3 DNA sequence: TGTGCCAGTAGTATACCCCACTCTGGAAACACCATATATTTT.

The V and J genes are TRBV11-2 and TRBJ2-1; D is possibly TRBD2 (7 bases). The CDR3 contains 14 residues. The germline V gene has CDR1 SGHAT and CDR2 FQNNGV. The germline V and J ends were trimmed by 5 bases and 6 bases, with 14 bases remaining between them. CDR3 nucleotides: TGTGCCAGCAGCAGGGGGGGGAATACCAATGAGCAGTTCTTC. Translated: CASSRGGNTNEQFF. Full variable domain (rest looked up from reference TRBV11-2 and TRBJ2-1): EAGVAQSPRYKIIEKRQSVAFWCNPISGHATLYWYQQILGQGPKLLIQFQNNGVVDDSQLPKDRFSAERLKGVDSTLKIQPAKLEDSAVYLCASSRGGNTNEQFFGPGTRLTVL.

J is TRBJ2-1 and V is TRBV29-1; perhaps TRBD1 as D (5 bases). Germline V gene data show CDR1 as SQVTM and CDR2 as ANQGSEA. This CDR3 is 15 amino acids long. Trimming stripped 1 base from V and 3 bases from J, with 13 bases between. CDR3 DNA: TGCAGCGTTGAAGCAGGGCAGGAAGTCTACAATGAGCAGTTCTTC. Protein: CSVEAGQEVYNEQFF.

The V gene is TRBV19, the J gene TRBJ1-3, with D hard to call. The germline V and J ends were trimmed by 5 bases and 1 base, with 12 bases remaining between them. CDR1 and CDR2 (germline): LNHDA, SQIVND (reference sequence). This CDR3 is 15 amino acids long. The CDR3 DNA follows: TGTGCCAGTAGTCCCCGTTCACAGTCTGGAAACACCATATATTTT. Translated: CASSPRSQSGNTIYF. The entire variable domain, with the rest obtained from reference TRBV19 and TRBJ1-3, is as follows: DGGITQSPKYLFRKEGQNVTLSCEQNLNHDAMYWYRQDPGQGLRLIYYSQIVNDFQKGDIAEGYSVSREKKESFPLTVTSAQKNPTAFYLCASSPRSQSGNTIYFGEGSWLTVV.

This chain connects TRBV30 to TRBJ2-5; D remains ambiguous. The ends were cut back, 3 bases at V and 5 bases at J, with 19 bases in the middle. The CDR3 consists of 15 residues. Germline assignment: CDR1 GTSNPN and CDR2 SVGIG (reference sequence). CDR3 loop: CAWRAGPMPFETQYF. CDR3 DNA sequence: TGTGCCTGGAGAGCTGGGCCCATGCCTTTTGAGACCCAGTACTTC.

This chain links TRBV3-1 (or the pseudogene TRBV3-2) with TRBJ1-3; D remains ambiguous. Germline CDR1 and CDR2: LGHDT and YNNKEL (reference sequence). This CDR3 has 16 amino acids. V gave up 2 bases and J gave up 0 bases, with 11 bases separating them. The CDR3 sequence is CASSQMVPSSGNTIYF. The DNA of the CDR3 is TGTGCCAGCAGCCAAATGGTCCCGAGCTCTGGAAACACCATATATTTT.

This chain links TRBV19 with TRBJ1-5; 8 nucleotides align to TRBD1. J was trimmed by 3 bases and V by 5 bases; bases with no gene match: 6. The length of the CDR3 is 15 residues. Germline V gene data show CDR1 as LNHDA and CDR2 as SQIVND (reference sequence). CDR3 nucleotide sequence: TGTGCCAGTAGTGAGCGGACAGGGTTCAATCAGCCCCAGCATTTT. It encodes CASSERTGFNQPQHF.

Concerning this clone itself: The junction departs from the called germline gene at one end, perhaps through a read error. The chain joins TRBV7-7 to TRBJ2-2; TRBD1 matches 9 bases. The CDR3 covers 16 residues. CDR1 SSHAT and CDR2 FNYEAQ come from the germline V gene (reference sequence). The CDR3 DNA reads as TGTGCTAGCAGCTTAGATCGGGACAGGGTCCCCGGGGAGCTGTTTTTT. Encoded protein: CASSLDRDRVPGELFF.

The chain carries TRBV28 and TRBJ1-1, with 7 bases matching TRBD1. Germline V gene data show CDR1 as MDHEN and CDR2 as SYDVKM. The CDR3 sequence is 14 residues long. The ends lost 5 bases at V and 2 bases at J; junction bases unmatched: 5. The CDR3 DNA sequence: TGTGCCAGCAGTGGGGGACAGAAAAACACTGAAGCTTTCTTT. This encodes CASSGGQKNTEAFF.

This clone was detected once. The chain links TRBV5-1 to TRBJ2-3; 7 bases fit TRBD1. Germline V lookup: CDR1 SGHRS, CDR2 YFSETQ. Trimming removed 4 bases from V and 3 bases from J; junction bases left unmatched: 5. This CDR3 is 14 amino acids long. CDR3 coding DNA: TGCGCCAGCAGCGACTCAGGGGGAACAGATACGCAGTATTTT. Protein product: CASSDSGGTDTQYF.

CDR3 region: CASSLEGQGLNEKLFF. CDR3 DNA: TGTGCCAGCAGCTTGGAGGGACAGGGTTTGAATGAAAAACTGTTTTTT. The gene calls are TRBV5-4 and TRBJ1-4; 9 bases agree with TRBD1. Unmatched junction bases numbered 5, after V lost 0 bases and J lost 5 bases. This CDR3 is 16 amino acids long. Germline loops: CDR1 SGHNT, CDR2 YYREEE (reference sequence).

In this sample, this clone turned up once. The chain employs TRBV2 and TRBJ2-7, with D unresolved. The CDR3 consists of 14 residues. V was trimmed by 3 bases and J by 8 bases, leaving 17 bases between them. In germline, CDR1 is SNHLY, CDR2 FYNNEI. The CDR3 loop reads CASSEKPRDVQQYF. DNA for the CDR3: TGTGCCAGCAGTGAGAAGCCAAGAGATGTCCAGCAGTACTTC.

This clone was recorded once. The CDR3 loop reads CASSAFDRRANQPQHF. The DNA for the CDR3 is TGTGCCAGCAGCGCCTTTGACAGACGGGCAAATCAGCCCCAGCATTTT. V usage is TRBV9 and J usage is TRBJ1-5; a weak D match, TRBD1 (5 bases). The CDR3 runs 16 residues. Germline CDR1 and CDR2: SGDLS and YYNGEE. V lost 3 bases and J lost 4, with 17 bases in between.

V and J are TRBV15 and TRBJ1-5, with D unclear. V was trimmed by 3 bases and J by 0 bases, leaving 12 bases between them. Looked up from germline, CDR1 is LNHNV and CDR2 is YYDKDF (reference sequence). The CDR3 loop spans 16 amino acids. The DNA of the CDR3 is TGTGCCACCAGCAGTGTATACAGCCTTAGCAATCAGCCCCAGCATTTT. Translating it yields CATSSVYSLSNQPQHF.

J is TRBJ1-4 and V is TRBV5-1, with a tentative D call TRBD1 (5 bases). V lost 0 bases and J 8 bases, leaving 14 bases between the germline ends. The germline V gene has CDR1 SGHRS and CDR2 YFSETQ. The CDR3 is 15 amino acids. The CDR3 DNA reads as TGCGCCAGCAGCTTGGACGGGACTAATGGGGAAAAACTGTTTTTT. Translating it yields CASSLDGTNGEKLFF.

The J gene is TRBJ2-2, the V gene TRBV19; tentative D call: TRBD2 (6 bases). This CDR3 contains 16 residues. V dropped 5 bases and J dropped 6 bases, with 19 bases sitting between them. Germline-derived CDR1 and CDR2 are LNHDA and SQIVND (reference sequence). Written as DNA, the CDR3 is TGTGCCAGTAGTGGGGGGACCCACGGGGACCCCGGGGAGCTGTTTTTT. As protein: CASSGGTHGDPGELFF.

The J gene is TRBJ2-7, the V gene TRBV10-3; 7 bases match TRBD2. This CDR3 comprises 12 residues. Trimming at V came to 0 bases and at J to 12 bases, leaving 5 bases not matched to a gene. The germline gives CDR1 ENHRY, CDR2 SYGVKD. For the CDR3, the DNA is TGTGCCATCAGTGAGTCGGGAGGGAGAGGGTACTTC. It specifies CAISESGGRGYF.

The rearrangement uses TRBV28 and TRBJ1-1, with 9 nucleotides matching TRBD1. Germline V gene data show CDR1 as MDHEN and CDR2 as SYDVKM. The CDR3 spans 12 residues. Germline trimming cut 4 bases from V and 8 bases from J; bases unmatched to any gene: 2. The CDR3: CASSSGTGEAFF. The CDR3 DNA is TGTGCCAGCAGTTCTGGGACAGGGGAAGCTTTCTTT. Full variable domain (outside the CDR3, taken from reference TRBV28 and TRBJ1-1): DVKVTQSSRYLVKRTGEKVFLECVQDMDHENMFWYRQDPGLGLRLIYFSYDVKMKEKGDIPEGYSVSREKKERFSLILESASTNQTSMYLCASSSGTGEAFFGQGTRLTVV.